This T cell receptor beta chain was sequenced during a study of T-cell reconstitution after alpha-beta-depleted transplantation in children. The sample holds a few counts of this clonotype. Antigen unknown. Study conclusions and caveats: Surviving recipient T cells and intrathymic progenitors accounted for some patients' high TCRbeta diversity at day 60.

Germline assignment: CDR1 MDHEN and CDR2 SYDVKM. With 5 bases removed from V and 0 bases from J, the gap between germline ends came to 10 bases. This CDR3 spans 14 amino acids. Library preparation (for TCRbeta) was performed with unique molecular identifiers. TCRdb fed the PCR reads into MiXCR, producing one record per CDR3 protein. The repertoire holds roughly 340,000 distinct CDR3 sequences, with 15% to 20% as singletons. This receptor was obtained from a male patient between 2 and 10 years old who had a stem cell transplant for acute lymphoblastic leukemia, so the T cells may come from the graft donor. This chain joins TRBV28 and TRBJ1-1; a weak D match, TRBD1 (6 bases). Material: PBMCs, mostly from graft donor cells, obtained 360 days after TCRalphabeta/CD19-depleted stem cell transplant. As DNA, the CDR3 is TGTGCCAGCAGTCGTGACAGGCTGAACACTGAAGCTTTCTTT. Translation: CASSRDRLNTEAFF.